A selection of T cell receptor beta chains follows, all from one sample in a study of blood T cell repertoires in COVID-19. Clones were sequenced by immunoSEQ multiplex PCR, and TCRdb holds only the in-frame ones, with some missing. Among just under 65,000 clones listed, around 82% were seen once. Material for sequencing was peripheral blood. The receptors derive from a man aged 60-69 years with COVID-19, enrolled during active disease. Each CDR3 is given with its conserved first and last residue. D genes are given only for firm matches. The size entry is marked missing in some rows and otherwise reads once, few, many or a size class.

NA	TRBV11-3	TRBJ2-7	NA	14	TGTGCCAGCAGCTCCGGGACAAGAAGGGGTGAGCAGTACTTC	CASSSGTRRGEQYF
NA	TRBV29-1	TRBJ2-5	TRBD2	13	TGCAGCGTTGGGACTAGCGGAGAAGAGACCCAGTACTTC	CSVGTSGEETQYF
NA	TRBV20-1	TRBJ2-7	TRBD2	14	TGCAGTGCTAGTGGCGGGAGGGAATCCTACGAGCAGTACTTC	CSASGGRESYEQYF
NA	TRBV18	TRBJ2-4	NA	16	TGTGCCAGCTCACAGGAGGCTCTTGTAGCCAAAAACATTCAGTACTTC	CASSQEALVAKNIQYF
NA	TRBV7-3	TRBJ2-5	NA	14	TGTGCCAGCAGCTTAATATTGGGAGGAGAGACCCAGTACTTC	CASSLILGGETQYF
NA	TRBV2	TRBJ2-3	NA	12	TGTGCCAGCAGTGAAGCGCGAGATACGCAGTATTTT	CASSEARDTQYF
NA	TRBV6-1	TRBJ1-3	NA	15	TGTGCCAGCAGTGAAACACTACACCGGGAAAACACCATATATTTT	CASSETLHRENTIYF
NA	TRBV5-1	TRBJ2-1	TRBD2	16	TGCGCCAGCAGCTTAGGGGGACTAGCGGGAGGATATGAGCAGTTCTTC	CASSLGGLAGGYEQFF
NA	TRBV27	TRBJ1-6	NA	14	TGTGCCAGCAGTAGGGACATGGTGGATTCACCCCTCCACTTT	CASSRDMVDSPLHF
once	TRBV29-1	TRBJ1-2	NA	11	TGCAGCTCCCGGGACACCTATGGCTACACCTTC	CSSRDTYGYTF
NA	TRBV11-2	TRBJ2-5	NA	14	TGTGCCAGCAGCTCGGACAGTAAAAAAGAGACCCAGTACTTC	CASSSDSKKETQYF
few	TRBV7-9	TRBJ1-1	NA	14	TGTGCCAGCAGCTTAGGCCAGTCGAACACTGAAGCTTTCTTT	CASSLGQSNTEAFF
once	TRBV24-1	TRBJ2-5	NA	18	TGTGCCACCGGGGGACAGGGAATGGCTAGCGGGACCCAAGAGACCCAGTACTTC	CATGGQGMASGTQETQYF
NA	TRBV27	TRBJ1-1	NA	13	TGTGCCAGCAGTTTAACAGGGCGGACTGAAGCTTTCTTT	CASSLTGRTEAFF
many	TRBV28	TRBJ1-1	NA	16	TGTGCCAGCAGTTTTTCTGGTGACATCTTGAATACTGAAGCTTTCTTT	CASSFSGDILNTEAFF
NA	TRBV12-3/TRBV12-4	TRBJ2-3	NA	13	TGTGCCAGCAGTTTCGGGAATGAAGATACGCAGTATTTT	CASSFGNEDTQYF
NA	TRBV20-1	TRBJ2-3	NA	11	TGCAGTGCCACCTGGGCGGATACGCAGTATTTT	CSATWADTQYF
NA	TRBV7-9	TRBJ2-2	NA	14	TGTGCCAGCAGCGCTCGAGGCGGCACCGGGGAGCTGTTTTTT	CASSARGGTGELFF
once	TRBV10-3	TRBJ2-3	NA	18	TGTGCCATCAGTGAGGGGGCAGCTGCTGCCACTAGCACAGATACGCAGTATTTT	CAISEGAAAATSTDTQYF
NA	TRBV5-4	TRBJ2-1	TRBD2	17	TGTGCCAGCAGCCCGGGGGGGAGGGGGAACTCCTACAATGAGCAGTTCTTC	CASSPGGRGNSYNEQFF
NA	TRBV2	TRBJ2-7	TRBD1	15	TGTGCCAGCAGTGGGATAGGACAGGGGCCCTACGAGCAGTACTTC	CASSGIGQGPYEQYF
NA	TRBV19	TRBJ1-1	TRBD1	14	TGTGCCAGTAAGACAGGGGTTATGGGCACTGAAGCTTTCTTT	CASKTGVMGTEAFF
NA	TRBV2	TRBJ2-1	NA	11	TGTGCCAGCAGTCCCCAGGGTGAGCAGTTCTTC	CASSPQGEQFF
NA	TRBV2	TRBJ1-4	TRBD1	15	TGTGCCAGCGCCGATACGACAGGGGGACATGAAAAACTGTTTTTT	CASADTTGGHEKLFF
NA	TRBV2	TRBJ1-1	NA	13	TGTGCCAGTAAGAGCGGGGGGAACACTGAAGCTTTCTTT	CASKSGGNTEAFF
NA	TRBV10-1	TRBJ2-1	TRBD2	15	TGCGTCAGCAGCTCCGGGACTAGTATGTACAATGAGCAGTTCTTC	CVSSSGTSMYNEQFF
NA	TRBV6-5	TRBJ2-5	TRBD2	13	TGTGCCAGCCGACTAGCGGAGGGAGAGACCCAGTACTTC	CASRLAEGETQYF
NA	TRBV24-1	TRBJ2-1	TRBD2	19	TGTGCCACCAGTGATGTTACTTCGACTAGCGGGGCTATCTACAATGAGCAGTTCTTC	CATSDVTSTSGAIYNEQFF
NA	TRBV29-1	TRBJ2-2	TRBD2	14	TGCAGCGTTGAACGGGGGGTGACCACCGGGGAGCTGTTTTTT	CSVERGVTTGELFF
once	TRBV30	TRBJ1-2	TRBD1	14	TGTGCCTGGAGGGCAGGACAGGGGATCTATGGCTACACCTTC	CAWRAGQGIYGYTF
NA	TRBV24-1	TRBJ2-3	TRBD1	16	TGTGCCACCAGTGATGCCGGGACAGGTCCTCCAGATACGCAGTATTTT	CATSDAGTGPPDTQYF
NA	TRBV11-3	TRBJ2-5	NA	11	TGTGCCAGCAGCTCAGGGGAGACCCAGTACTTC	CASSSGETQYF
NA	TRBV2	TRBJ1-2	TRBD1	14	TGTGCCAGACGGACAGGGCAAGTTAACTATGGCTACACCTTC	CARRTGQVNYGYTF
NA	TRBV29-1	TRBJ2-7	TRBD2	13	TGCAGCGTTCGGCGGGAGGGCCGTTACGAGCAGTACTTC	CSVRREGRYEQYF
NA	TRBV14	TRBJ2-1	TRBD2	14	TGTGCCAGCAGCCAAGGTTACAGCGGGAGCATGCAGTTCTTC	CASSQGYSGSMQFF
NA	TRBV11-3	TRBJ2-3	TRBD2	16	TGTGCCAGCAGCTTCCTCAGCGGGGGGACCACAGATACGCAGTATTTT	CASSFLSGGTTDTQYF